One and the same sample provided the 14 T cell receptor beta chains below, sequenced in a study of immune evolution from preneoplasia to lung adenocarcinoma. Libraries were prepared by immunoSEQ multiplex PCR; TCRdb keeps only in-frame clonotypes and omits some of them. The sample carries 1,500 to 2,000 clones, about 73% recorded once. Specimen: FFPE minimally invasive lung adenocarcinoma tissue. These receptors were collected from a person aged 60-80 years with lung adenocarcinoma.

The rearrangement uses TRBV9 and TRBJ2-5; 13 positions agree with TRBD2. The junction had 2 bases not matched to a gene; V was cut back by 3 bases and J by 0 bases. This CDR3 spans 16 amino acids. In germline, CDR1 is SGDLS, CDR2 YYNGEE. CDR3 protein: CASSALAGGYQETQYF. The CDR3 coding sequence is TGTGCCAGCAGCGCACTAGCGGGGGGGTACCAAGAGACCCAGTACTTC.

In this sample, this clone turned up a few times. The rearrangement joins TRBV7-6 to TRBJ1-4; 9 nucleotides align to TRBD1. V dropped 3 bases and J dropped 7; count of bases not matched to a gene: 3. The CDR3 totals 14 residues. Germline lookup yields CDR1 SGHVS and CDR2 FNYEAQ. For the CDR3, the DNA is TGTGCCAGCAGCTTGGGACAGGGTAGTGAAAAACTGTTTTTT. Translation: CASSLGQGSEKLFF.

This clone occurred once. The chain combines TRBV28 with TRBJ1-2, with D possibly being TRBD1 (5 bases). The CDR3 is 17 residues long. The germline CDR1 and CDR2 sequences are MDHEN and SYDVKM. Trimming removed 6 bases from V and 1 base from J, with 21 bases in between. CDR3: CASRPRGDGPVNYGYTF. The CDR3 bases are TGTGCCAGCAGACCTAGAGGGGACGGTCCCGTTAACTATGGCTACACCTTC.

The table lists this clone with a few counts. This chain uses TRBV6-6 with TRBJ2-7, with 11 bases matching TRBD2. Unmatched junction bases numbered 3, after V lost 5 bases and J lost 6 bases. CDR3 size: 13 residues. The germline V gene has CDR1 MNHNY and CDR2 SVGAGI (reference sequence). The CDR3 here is CASSPGTSGEQYF. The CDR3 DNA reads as TGTGCCAGCAGTCCTGGGACTAGCGGCGAGCAGTACTTC.

The CDR3 loop reads CASSNMALSNYGYTF. DNA for the CDR3: TGTGCCAGTAGTAATATGGCGCTCTCTAACTATGGCTACACCTTC. The rearrangement uses TRBV19 and TRBJ1-2; D remains ambiguous. This CDR3 spans 15 amino acids. The germline V gene has CDR1 LNHDA and CDR2 SQIVND (reference sequence). Trimming left V 4 bases short and J 0 bases short, with 12 bases between.

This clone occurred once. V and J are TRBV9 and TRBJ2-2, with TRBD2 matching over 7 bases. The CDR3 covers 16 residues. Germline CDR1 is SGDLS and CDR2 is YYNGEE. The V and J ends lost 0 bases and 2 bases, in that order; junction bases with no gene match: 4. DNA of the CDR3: TGTGCCAGCAGCGTAGTCGGGGGGACCAACACCGGGGAGCTGTTTTTT. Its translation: CASSVVGGTNTGELFF.

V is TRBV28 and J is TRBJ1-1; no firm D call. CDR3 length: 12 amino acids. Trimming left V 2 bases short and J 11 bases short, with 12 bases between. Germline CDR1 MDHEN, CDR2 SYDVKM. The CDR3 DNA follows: TGTGCCAGCAGTTTAGCGGGGTATTATGCTTTCTTT. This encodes CASSLAGYYAFF. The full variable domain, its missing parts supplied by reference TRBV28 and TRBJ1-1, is DVKVTQSSRYLVKRTGEKVFLECVQDMDHENMFWYRQDPGLGLRLIYFSYDVKMKEKGDIPEGYSVSREKKERFSLILESASTNQTSMYLCASSLAGYYAFFGQGTRLTVV.

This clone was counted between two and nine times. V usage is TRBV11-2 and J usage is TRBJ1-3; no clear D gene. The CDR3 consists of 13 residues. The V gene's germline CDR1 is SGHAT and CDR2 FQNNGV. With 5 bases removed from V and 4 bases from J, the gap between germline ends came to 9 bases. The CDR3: CASSPLGGNTIYF. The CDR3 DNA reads TGTGCCAGCAGCCCGCTTGGCGGAAACACCATATATTTT. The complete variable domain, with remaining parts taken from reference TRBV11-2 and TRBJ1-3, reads EAGVAQSPRYKIIEKRQSVAFWCNPISGHATLYWYQQILGQGPKLLIQFQNNGVVDDSQLPKDRFSAERLKGVDSTLKIQPAKLEDSAVYLCASSPLGGNTIYFGEGSWLTVV.

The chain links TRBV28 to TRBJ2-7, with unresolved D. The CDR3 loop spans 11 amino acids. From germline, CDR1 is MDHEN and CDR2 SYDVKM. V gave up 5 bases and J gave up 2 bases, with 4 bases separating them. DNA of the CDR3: TGTGCCAGCAGTCTAGCCTACGAGCAGTACTTC. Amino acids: CASSLAYEQYF.

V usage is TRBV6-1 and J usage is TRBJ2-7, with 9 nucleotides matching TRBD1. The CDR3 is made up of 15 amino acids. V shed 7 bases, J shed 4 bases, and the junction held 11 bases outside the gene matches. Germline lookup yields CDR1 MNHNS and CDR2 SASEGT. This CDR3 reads CASISRGTGRYEQYF. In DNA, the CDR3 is TGTGCCAGCATCTCTAGGGGGACAGGGAGATACGAGCAGTACTTC.

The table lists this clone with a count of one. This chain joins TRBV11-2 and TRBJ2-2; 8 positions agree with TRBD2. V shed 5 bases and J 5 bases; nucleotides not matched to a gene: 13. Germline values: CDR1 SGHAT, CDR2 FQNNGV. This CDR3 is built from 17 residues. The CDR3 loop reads CASSPRGAGAQTGELFF. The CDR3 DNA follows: TGTGCCAGCAGCCCGCGGGGGGCGGGGGCTCAAACCGGGGAGCTGTTTTTT.

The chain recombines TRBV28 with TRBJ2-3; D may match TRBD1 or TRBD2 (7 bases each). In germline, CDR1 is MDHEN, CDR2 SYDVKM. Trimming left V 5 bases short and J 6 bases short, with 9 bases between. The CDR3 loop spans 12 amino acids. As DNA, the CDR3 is TGTGCCAGCAGTCAGGGGGGGGATACGCAGTATTTT. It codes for CASSQGGDTQYF.

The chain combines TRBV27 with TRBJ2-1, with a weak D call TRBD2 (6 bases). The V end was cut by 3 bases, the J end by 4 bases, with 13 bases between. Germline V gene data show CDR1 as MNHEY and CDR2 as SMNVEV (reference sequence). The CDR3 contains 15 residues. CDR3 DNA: TGTGCCAGCAGTTTGGGGGACTTCCGATACAATGAGCAGTTCTTC. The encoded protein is CASSLGDFRYNEQFF.

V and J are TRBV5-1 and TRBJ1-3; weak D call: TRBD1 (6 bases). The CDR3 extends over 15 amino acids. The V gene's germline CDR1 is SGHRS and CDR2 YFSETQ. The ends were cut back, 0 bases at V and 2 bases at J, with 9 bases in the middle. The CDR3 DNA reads TGCGCCAGCAGCTTGGAGGGGGGTACTGGAAACACCATATATTTT. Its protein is CASSLEGGTGNTIYF.